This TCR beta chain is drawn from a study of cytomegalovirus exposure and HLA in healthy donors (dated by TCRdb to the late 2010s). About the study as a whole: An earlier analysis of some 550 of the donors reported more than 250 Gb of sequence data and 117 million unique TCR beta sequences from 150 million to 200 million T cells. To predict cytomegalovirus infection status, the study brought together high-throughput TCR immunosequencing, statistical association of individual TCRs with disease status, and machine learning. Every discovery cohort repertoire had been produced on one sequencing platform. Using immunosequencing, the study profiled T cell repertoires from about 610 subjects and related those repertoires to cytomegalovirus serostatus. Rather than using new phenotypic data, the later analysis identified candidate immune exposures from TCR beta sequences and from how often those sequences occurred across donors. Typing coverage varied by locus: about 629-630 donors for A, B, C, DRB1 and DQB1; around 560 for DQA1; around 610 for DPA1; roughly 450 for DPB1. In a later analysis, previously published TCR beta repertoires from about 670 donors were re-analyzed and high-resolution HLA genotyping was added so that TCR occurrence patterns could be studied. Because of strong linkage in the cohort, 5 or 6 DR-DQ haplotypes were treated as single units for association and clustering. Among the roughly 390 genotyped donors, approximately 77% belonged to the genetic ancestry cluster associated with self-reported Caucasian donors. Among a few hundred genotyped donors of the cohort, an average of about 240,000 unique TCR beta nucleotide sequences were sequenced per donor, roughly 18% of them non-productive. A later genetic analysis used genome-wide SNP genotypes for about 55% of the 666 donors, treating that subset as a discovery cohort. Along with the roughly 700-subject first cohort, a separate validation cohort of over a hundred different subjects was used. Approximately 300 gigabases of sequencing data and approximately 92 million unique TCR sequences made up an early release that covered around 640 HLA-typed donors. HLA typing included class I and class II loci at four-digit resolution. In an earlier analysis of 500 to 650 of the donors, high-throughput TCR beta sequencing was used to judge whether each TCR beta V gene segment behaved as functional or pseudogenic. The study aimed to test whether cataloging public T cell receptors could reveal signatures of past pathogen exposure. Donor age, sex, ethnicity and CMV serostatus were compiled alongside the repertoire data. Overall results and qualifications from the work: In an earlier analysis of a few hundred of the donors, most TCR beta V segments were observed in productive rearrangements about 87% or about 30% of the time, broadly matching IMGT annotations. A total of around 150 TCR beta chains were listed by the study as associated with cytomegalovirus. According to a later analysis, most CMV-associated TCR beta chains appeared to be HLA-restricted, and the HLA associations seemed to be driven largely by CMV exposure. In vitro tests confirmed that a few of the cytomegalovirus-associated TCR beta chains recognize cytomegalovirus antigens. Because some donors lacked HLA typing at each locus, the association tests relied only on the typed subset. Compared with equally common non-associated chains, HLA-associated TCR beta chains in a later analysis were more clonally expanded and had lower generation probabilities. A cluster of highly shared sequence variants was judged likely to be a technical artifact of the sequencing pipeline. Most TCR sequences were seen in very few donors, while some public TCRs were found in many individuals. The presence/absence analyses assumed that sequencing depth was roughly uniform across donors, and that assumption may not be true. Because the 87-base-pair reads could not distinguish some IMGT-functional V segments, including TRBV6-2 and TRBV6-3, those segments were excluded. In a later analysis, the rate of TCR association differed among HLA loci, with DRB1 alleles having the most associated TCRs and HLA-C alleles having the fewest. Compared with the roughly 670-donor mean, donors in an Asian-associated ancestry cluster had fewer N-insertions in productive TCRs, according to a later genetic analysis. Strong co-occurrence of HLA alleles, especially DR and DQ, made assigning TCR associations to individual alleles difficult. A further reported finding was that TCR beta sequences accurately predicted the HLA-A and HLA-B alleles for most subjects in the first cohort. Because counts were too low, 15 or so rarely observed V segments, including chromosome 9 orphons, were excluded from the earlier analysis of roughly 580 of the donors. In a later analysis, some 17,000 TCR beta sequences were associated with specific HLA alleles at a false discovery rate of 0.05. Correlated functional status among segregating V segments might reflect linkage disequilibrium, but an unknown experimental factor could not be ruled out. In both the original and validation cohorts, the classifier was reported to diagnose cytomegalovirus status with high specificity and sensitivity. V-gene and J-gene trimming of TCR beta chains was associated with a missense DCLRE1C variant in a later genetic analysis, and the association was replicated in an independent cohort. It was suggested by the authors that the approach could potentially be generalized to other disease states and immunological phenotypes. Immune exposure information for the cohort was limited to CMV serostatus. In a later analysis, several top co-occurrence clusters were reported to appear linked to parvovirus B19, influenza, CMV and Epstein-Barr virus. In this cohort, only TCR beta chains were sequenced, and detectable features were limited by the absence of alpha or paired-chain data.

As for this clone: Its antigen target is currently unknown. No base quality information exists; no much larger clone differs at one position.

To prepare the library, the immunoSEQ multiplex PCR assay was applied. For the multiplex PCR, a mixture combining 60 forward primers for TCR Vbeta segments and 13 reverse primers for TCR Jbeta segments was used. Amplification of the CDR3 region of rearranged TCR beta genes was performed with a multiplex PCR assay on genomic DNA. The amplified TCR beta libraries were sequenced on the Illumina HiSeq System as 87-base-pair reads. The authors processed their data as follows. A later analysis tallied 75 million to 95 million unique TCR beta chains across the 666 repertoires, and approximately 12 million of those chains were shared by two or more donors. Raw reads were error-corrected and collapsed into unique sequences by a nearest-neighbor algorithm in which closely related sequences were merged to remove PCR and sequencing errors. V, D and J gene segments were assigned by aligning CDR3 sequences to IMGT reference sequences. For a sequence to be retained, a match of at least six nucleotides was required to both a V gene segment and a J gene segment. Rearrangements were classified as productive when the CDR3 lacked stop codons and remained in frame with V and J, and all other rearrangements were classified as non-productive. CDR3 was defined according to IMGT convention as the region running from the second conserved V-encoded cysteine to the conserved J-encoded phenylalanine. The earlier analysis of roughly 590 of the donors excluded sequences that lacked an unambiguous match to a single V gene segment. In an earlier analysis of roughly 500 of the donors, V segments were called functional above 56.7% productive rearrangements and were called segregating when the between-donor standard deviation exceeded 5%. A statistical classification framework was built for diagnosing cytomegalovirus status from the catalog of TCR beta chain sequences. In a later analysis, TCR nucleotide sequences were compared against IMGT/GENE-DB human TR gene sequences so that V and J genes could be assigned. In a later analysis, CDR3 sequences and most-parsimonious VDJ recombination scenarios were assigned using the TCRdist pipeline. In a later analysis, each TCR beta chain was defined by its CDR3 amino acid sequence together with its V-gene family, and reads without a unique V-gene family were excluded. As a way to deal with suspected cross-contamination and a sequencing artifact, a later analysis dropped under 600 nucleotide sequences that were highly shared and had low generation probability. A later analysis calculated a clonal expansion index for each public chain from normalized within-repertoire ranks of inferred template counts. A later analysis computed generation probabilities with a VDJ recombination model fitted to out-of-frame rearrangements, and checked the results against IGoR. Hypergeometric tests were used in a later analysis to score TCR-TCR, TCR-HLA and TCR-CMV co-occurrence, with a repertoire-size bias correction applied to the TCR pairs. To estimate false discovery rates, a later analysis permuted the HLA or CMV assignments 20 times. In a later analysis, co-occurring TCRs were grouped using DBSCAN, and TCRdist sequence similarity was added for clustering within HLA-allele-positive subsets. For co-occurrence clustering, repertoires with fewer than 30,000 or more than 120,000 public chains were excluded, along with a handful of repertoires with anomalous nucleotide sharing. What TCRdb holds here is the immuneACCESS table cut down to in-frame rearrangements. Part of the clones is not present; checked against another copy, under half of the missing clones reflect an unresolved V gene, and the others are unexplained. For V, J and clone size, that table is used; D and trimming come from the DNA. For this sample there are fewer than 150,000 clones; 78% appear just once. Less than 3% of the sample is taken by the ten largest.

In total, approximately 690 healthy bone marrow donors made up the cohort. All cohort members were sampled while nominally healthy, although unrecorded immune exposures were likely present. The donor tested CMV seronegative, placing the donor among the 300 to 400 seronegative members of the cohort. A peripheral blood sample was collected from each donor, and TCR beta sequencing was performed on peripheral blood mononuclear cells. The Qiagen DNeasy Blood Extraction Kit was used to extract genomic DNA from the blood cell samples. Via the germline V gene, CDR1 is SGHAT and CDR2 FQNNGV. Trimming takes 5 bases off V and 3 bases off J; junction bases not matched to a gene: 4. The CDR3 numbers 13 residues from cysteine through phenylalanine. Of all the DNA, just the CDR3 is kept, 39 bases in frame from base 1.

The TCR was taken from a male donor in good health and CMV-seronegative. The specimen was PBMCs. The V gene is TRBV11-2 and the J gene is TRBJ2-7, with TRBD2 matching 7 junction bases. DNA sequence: TGTGCCAGCAGCCGGGGGGTAAACTACGAGCAGTACTTC. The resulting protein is CASSRGVNYEQYF.